Presented here are 16 T cell receptor beta chains from one specimen sequenced in a study of blood T cell repertoires in COVID-19. Produced via immunoSEQ multiplex PCR; TCRdb's table is partial and in-frame only. This repertoire shows fewer than 30,000 clones, about two thirds found once; its top ten account for around 20%. The sequencing input was peripheral blood. All receptors derive from a boy aged 2 to 10 with active or convalescent COVID-19.

The chain carries TRBV28 and TRBJ1-1; TRBD1 aligns across 7 bases. V dropped 7 bases and J dropped 2; count of bases not matched to a gene: 13. Germline V gives CDR1 MDHEN, CDR2 SYDVKM. CDR3 size: 16 residues. The CDR3 here is CASKLGGMTINTEAFF. DNA for the CDR3: TGTGCCAGCAAGTTAGGGGGCATGACCATTAACACTGAAGCTTTCTTT.

This rearrangement joins TRBV7-6 to TRBJ2-1, with 8 bases lining up with TRBD1. CDR3 size: 14 residues. J lost 5 bases, V lost 1 base, and 1 base had no gene match. The germline V gene has CDR1 SGHVS and CDR2 FNYEAQ. The CDR3 reads CASSLGTGHNEQFF. The CDR3 DNA follows: TGTGCCAGCAGCTTAGGGACAGGGCACAATGAGCAGTTCTTC.

Here the CDR3 reads CASSLGRRDTEAFF. CDR3 sequence (DNA): TGTGCCAGCAGCTTGGGGAGACGGGACACTGAAGCTTTCTTT. V usage is TRBV5-6 and J usage is TRBJ1-1; D is unclear. The CDR3 has 14 amino acids. Trimming left V 0 bases short and J 3 bases short, with 9 bases between. Germline CDR1 reads SGHDT; CDR2 reads YYEEEE.

Details on this clone: The sample contains more than one DNA sequence encoding this CDR3. The gene calls are TRBV27 and TRBJ2-7; 8 positions agree with TRBD1. V shed 3 bases, J shed 2 bases, and the junction held 3 bases outside the gene matches. Germline CDR1 MNHEY, CDR2 SMNVEV (reference sequence). The CDR3 is 14 amino acids. The CDR3 coding sequence is TGTGCCAGCAGTTTGACAGGGGACCCCTACGAGCAGTACTTC. Translating gives CASSLTGDPYEQYF.

This chain uses TRBV28 with TRBJ1-1; 9 bases are a match to TRBD1. Germline assignment: CDR1 MDHEN and CDR2 SYDVKM. The CDR3 has 14 residues. V was clipped by 3 bases and J by 2 bases; unmatched bases: 1. In DNA, the CDR3 is TGTGCCAGCAGTTTGGGACAGGGAAACACTGAAGCTTTCTTT. Its protein is CASSLGQGNTEAFF.

The chain recombines TRBV4-3 with TRBJ2-2, with D perhaps matching TRBD1 (5 bases). V lost 1 base and J 1 base, leaving 7 bases between the germline ends. Germline assignment: CDR1 LGHNA and CDR2 YSLEER. The CDR3 has 15 amino acids. The CDR3 spells CASSQAQVNTGELFF. The CDR3 DNA sequence: TGCGCCAGCAGCCAAGCACAGGTGAACACCGGGGAGCTGTTTTTT.

The CDR3 DNA is TGTGCCAGCAGCGGGGGCGGGGGCCTGTCCACAGATACGCAGTATTTT. This encodes CASSGGGGLSTDTQYF. V gene TRBV2 combines with J gene TRBJ2-3, with a tentative D call TRBD2 (7 bases). The CDR3 consists of 16 residues. Trimming left V 6 bases short and J 2 bases short, with 18 bases between. CDR1 is SNHLY, CDR2 FYNNEI, per germline.

The V and J genes are TRBV3-1 (or the pseudogene TRBV3-2) and TRBJ1-6; 7 bases are a match to TRBD1. The CDR3 is made up of 14 amino acids. V dropped 6 bases and J dropped 8; count of bases not matched to a gene: 7. CDR1 and CDR2 (germline): LGHDT, YNNKEL (reference sequence). CDR3: CASSRTGQHSPLHF. The CDR3 DNA reads TGTGCCAGCAGTCGAACGGGACAGCATTCACCCCTCCACTTT.

The chain links TRBV5-1 to TRBJ1-1, with D possibly matching TRBD1 (6 bases). This CDR3 comprises 15 residues. Per germline, CDR1 SGHRS and CDR2 YFSETQ. V gave up 0 bases and J gave up 3 bases, with 12 bases separating them. The CDR3 region has the DNA TGCGCCAGCAGCTTGGCGGGGACACCTGACACTGAAGCTTTCTTT. Encoded protein: CASSLAGTPDTEAFF.

This clone turned up a few times. The genes are TRBV7-2 and TRBJ2-1; 9 nucleotides match TRBD2. This CDR3 region has 16 residues. J was trimmed by 4 bases and V by 5 bases; bases with no gene match: 9. CDR1 and CDR2 (germline): SGHTA, FQGNSA. CDR3 protein: CASSPGGAGGYNEQFF. Written as DNA, the CDR3 is TGTGCCAGCAGCCCTGGGGGAGCGGGAGGATACAATGAGCAGTTCTTC. The whole variable domain, filled in from reference TRBV7-2 and TRBJ2-1, reads GAGVSQSPSNKVTEKGKDVELRCDPISGHTALYWYRQSLGQGLEFLIYFQGNSAPDKSGLPSDRFSAERTGGSVSTLTIQRTQQEDSAVYLCASSPGGAGGYNEQFFGPGTRLTVL.

The V and J genes are TRBV9 and TRBJ2-3, with 7 bases lining up with TRBD2. V lost 0 bases and J lost 4; bases outside the gene matches: 5. This CDR3 has 15 residues. The germline gives CDR1 SGDLS, CDR2 YYNGEE. The CDR3 protein is CASSVGVRGADTQYF. Written as DNA, the CDR3 is TGTGCCAGCAGCGTAGGAGTTCGGGGGGCAGATACGCAGTATTTT.

This clone was seen a few times. The chain is built from TRBV7-9 and TRBJ2-3; D is ambiguous. The CDR3 is 15 amino acids. Looked up from germline, CDR1 is SEHNR and CDR2 is FQNEAQ (reference sequence). V was pared by 1 base and J by 2 bases, with 10 bases between. CDR3 sequence reads: CASSLGQAYTDTQYF. For the CDR3, the DNA is TGTGCCAGCAGCTTAGGGCAGGCCTACACAGATACGCAGTATTTT.

The chain is built from TRBV7-2 and TRBJ2-3; no clear D. CDR1 SGHTA and CDR2 FQGNSA come from the germline V gene. The CDR3 contains 13 residues. Trimming left V 4 bases short and J 0 bases short, with 5 bases between. CDR3: CASSSQSTDTQYF. DNA of the CDR3: TGTGCCAGCAGCTCCCAGAGCACAGATACGCAGTATTTT.

This sequence joins TRBV7-9 and TRBJ1-1, with D hard to call. The V and J ends lost 5 bases and 4 bases respectively, with 17 bases between them. From germline, CDR1 is SEHNR and CDR2 FQNEAQ (reference sequence). This CDR3 spans 15 amino acids. CDR3 nucleotides: TGTGCCAGCAGCACCTCGATAGGGCGGGTCACTGAAGCTTTCTTT. This encodes CASSTSIGRVTEAFF.

The CDR3 sequence is CASKQDRRRSDGYTF. The DNA for the CDR3 is TGTGCCAGTAAGCAGGACAGAAGAAGATCGGATGGCTACACCTTC. This chain uses TRBV19 with TRBJ1-2, with D perhaps TRBD1 (6 bases). The CDR3 sequence is 15 residues long. Germline CDR1 reads LNHDA; CDR2 reads SQIVND (reference sequence). The V end lost 7 bases, the J end lost 6 bases, and 21 bases lay between the germline ends.

The CDR3 nucleotides are TGCAGTGCTAGTTTAGTGCGGGGGACCCTCTACGAGCAGTACGTC. Its translation is CSASLVRGTLYEQYV. This rearrangement joins TRBV20-1 to TRBJ2-7; 7 positions match TRBD2. With V trimmed by 3 bases and J by 3 bases, 11 bases remained unmatched. This CDR3 region has 15 residues. Germline loops: CDR1 DFQATT, CDR2 SNEGSKA (reference sequence).